These T cell receptor beta chains were read from a single sample in a study of T cell repertoires in cytomegalovirus infection. Antigens of these TCRs are unknown. A single record per CDR3 protein comes from TCRdb applying MiXCR to the reads. The sample holds 700,000 to 950,000 distinct CDR3 sequences; around a third are singletons and the top ten take roughly an eighth. This material consisted of cultured CD8+ T cells from PBMCs, taken from culture after CMV antigen stimulation. The receptors come from a human donor in good health (CMV status not recorded). Some clones in this sample may be carry-over from other donors' samples. Both conserved end residues are part of each CDR3. The D gene is left open where the match is weak. Not every row has a clone size; where given, it reads once, few, many or a size class.

clone size: .
V gene: TRBV12-3/TRBV12-4
D gene: .
J gene: TRBJ1-4
CDR3 protein: CASSSPREAATNEKLFF
CDR3 DNA: TGTGCCAGCAGTTCCCCCCGGGAGGCTGCAACTAATGAAAAACTGTTTTTT

clone size: few
V gene: TRBV19
D gene: .
J gene: TRBJ2-7
CDR3 protein: CASSWAGSAYDEQYF
CDR3 DNA: TGTGCCAGTAGTTGGGCGGGTAGCGCCTACGACGAGCAGTACTTC

clone size: .
V gene: TRBV20-1
D gene: .
J gene: TRBJ2-7
CDR3 protein: CSATGTKTYEQYF
CDR3 DNA: TGCAGTGCGACCGGGACGAAAACCTACGAGCAGTACTTC

clone size: many
V gene: TRBV7-8
D gene: TRBD2
J gene: TRBJ2-1
CDR3 protein: CASSLPSGGYNEQFF
CDR3 DNA: TGTGCCAGCAGCTTACCCAGCGGGGGATACAATGAGCAGTTCTTC

clone size: .
V gene: TRBV6-5
D gene: .
J gene: TRBJ1-5
CDR3 protein: CASSYRAGDSNQPQHF
CDR3 DNA: TGTGCCAGCAGTTACAGGGCAGGGGATAGCAATCAGCCCCAGCATTTT

clone size: .
V gene: TRBV6-5
D gene: .
J gene: TRBJ1-1
CDR3 protein: CASTRLGGTPETFF
CDR3 DNA: TGTGCCAGCACCCGACTGGGTGGAACACCCGAGACTTTCTTT

clone size: .
V gene: TRBV3-1
D gene: .
J gene: TRBJ2-2
CDR3 protein: CASSPREGLFTGELFF
CDR3 DNA: TGTGCCAGCAGCCCCCGAGAGGGACTTTTCACCGGGGAGCTGTTTTTT

clone size: few
V gene: TRBV10-3
D gene: .
J gene: TRBJ1-1
CDR3 protein: CAISESSGTSEAFF
CDR3 DNA: TGTGCCATCAGTGAGTCCAGCGGGACATCTGAAGCTTTCTTT

clone size: .
V gene: TRBV2
D gene: TRBD1
J gene: TRBJ1-2
CDR3 protein: CASSARGRGAF
CDR3 DNA: TGTGCCAGCAGTGCCAGGGGGCGCGGGGCCTTC

clone size: few
V gene: TRBV5-1
D gene: TRBD1
J gene: TRBJ1-2
CDR3 protein: CASSTGQVAYGYTF
CDR3 DNA: TGCGCCAGCAGCACGGGACAGGTCGCTTATGGCTACACCTTC

clone size: .
V gene: TRBV2
D gene: TRBD2
J gene: TRBJ2-3
CDR3 protein: CASRIGLAGGLTDTQYF
CDR3 DNA: TGTGCCAGCAGGATCGGACTAGCGGGGGGCCTGACAGATACGCAGTATTTT

clone size: few
V gene: TRBV7-9
D gene: .
J gene: TRBJ2-1
CDR3 protein: CASSPYASRNEQFF
CDR3 DNA: TGTGCCAGCAGCCCGTACGCGTCCCGTAATGAGCAGTTCTTC

clone size: .
V gene: TRBV27
D gene: TRBD1
J gene: TRBJ1-4
CDR3 protein: CASSLGQAGSNEKLFF
CDR3 DNA: TGTGCCAGCAGTTTGGGACAGGCGGGCTCTAATGAAAAACTGTTTTTT

clone size: .
V gene: TRBV28
D gene: .
J gene: TRBJ1-2
CDR3 protein: CASKPGGGAYGYTF
CDR3 DNA: TGTGCCAGCAAACCCGGGGGAGGTGCCTATGGCTACACCTTC

clone size: .
V gene: TRBV13
D gene: TRBD1
J gene: TRBJ2-1
CDR3 protein: CASRDDRGNYNEQFF
CDR3 DNA: TGTGCCAGCAGGGATGACAGGGGGAACTACAATGAGCAGTTCTTC

clone size: .
V gene: TRBV6-1
D gene: .
J gene: TRBJ1-1
CDR3 protein: CASIKLGLGHTEAFF
CDR3 DNA: TGTGCCAGCATTAAACTCGGGTTGGGGCACACTGAAGCTTTCTTT

clone size: .
V gene: TRBV6-5
D gene: TRBD2
J gene: TRBJ2-5
CDR3 protein: CASSYSRNGGETQYF
CDR3 DNA: TGTGCCAGCAGTTACTCGAGGAACGGGGGGGAGACCCAGTACTTC

clone size: .
V gene: TRBV12-3/TRBV12-4
D gene: TRBD1
J gene: TRBJ2-2
CDR3 protein: CASSFGIGTVNTGELFF
CDR3 DNA: TGTGCCAGCAGTTTTGGGATCGGGACAGTGAACACCGGGGAGCTGTTTTTT

clone size: many
V gene: TRBV12-3/TRBV12-4
D gene: .
J gene: TRBJ2-5
CDR3 protein: CASSLGDLSLYF
CDR3 DNA: TGTGCCAGCAGTTTAGGGGACCTGTCTCTGTACTTC

clone size: .
V gene: TRBV10-2
D gene: .
J gene: TRBJ2-3
CDR3 protein: CASSESSLLVLEVTDTQYF
CDR3 DNA: TGCGCCAGCAGTGAGTCGTCCCTACTCGTGCTGGAAGTTACAGATACGCAGTATTTT

clone size: few
V gene: TRBV4-1
D gene: TRBD2
J gene: TRBJ2-3
CDR3 protein: CASSHPRASGGEGADTQYF
CDR3 DNA: TGCGCCAGCAGCCATCCGAGGGCTAGCGGGGGAGAAGGAGCAGATACGCAGTATTTT

clone size: few
V gene: TRBV12-3/TRBV12-4
D gene: .
J gene: TRBJ2-3
CDR3 protein: CASSSRSTTDTQYF
CDR3 DNA: TGTGCCAGCAGTTCCCGATCAACGACAGATACGCAGTATTTT

clone size: .
V gene: TRBV12-3/TRBV12-4
D gene: .
J gene: TRBJ2-1
CDR3 protein: CASSFIYPGQPLTSSYNEQFF
CDR3 DNA: TGTGCCAGCAGTTTCATCTATCCGGGACAACCCTTAACGAGCTCCTACAATGAGCAGTTCTTC

clone size: many
V gene: TRBV12-3/TRBV12-4
D gene: .
J gene: TRBJ2-6
CDR3 protein: CASSLGGQGAYSGANVLTF
CDR3 DNA: TGTGCCAGCAGTTTGGGGGGGCAGGGAGCCTACTCTGGGGCCAACGTCCTGACTTTC

clone size: few
V gene: TRBV29-1
D gene: TRBD2
J gene: TRBJ2-1
CDR3 protein: CSAGLADSSYNEQFF
CDR3 DNA: TGCAGCGCCGGACTAGCGGACAGCTCCTACAATGAGCAGTTCTTC

clone size: few
V gene: TRBV7-9
D gene: TRBD2
J gene: TRBJ2-1
CDR3 protein: CASSSSRGLAGEYSYNEQFF
CDR3 DNA: TGTGCCAGCAGCTCGAGCAGGGGACTAGCGGGGGAATACTCCTACAATGAGCAGTTCTTC

clone size: .
V gene: TRBV4-3
D gene: .
J gene: TRBJ1-1
CDR3 protein: CASSQDLIRQGPVTEAFF
CDR3 DNA: TGCGCCAGCAGCCAAGATCTTATTCGGCAGGGGCCGGTCACTGAAGCTTTCTTT

clone size: many
V gene: TRBV7-2
D gene: .
J gene: TRBJ2-3
CDR3 protein: CASSLAVGSAAASTDTQYF
CDR3 DNA: TGTGCCAGCAGCTTAGCCGTGGGCTCGGCCGCAGCTAGCACAGATACGCAGTATTTT

clone size: few
V gene: TRBV27
D gene: .
J gene: TRBJ2-1
CDR3 protein: CASIPDAGGYEQFF
CDR3 DNA: TGTGCCAGCATACCCGATGCCGGGGGTTATGAGCAGTTCTTC

clone size: few
V gene: TRBV7-6
D gene: .
J gene: TRBJ2-3
CDR3 protein: CASSLLLASDTQYF
CDR3 DNA: TGTGCCAGCAGCTTACTGCTGGCCTCGGATACGCAGTATTTT

clone size: .
V gene: TRBV10-3
D gene: .
J gene: TRBJ1-1
CDR3 protein: CAINGGGTEAFF
CDR3 DNA: TGTGCCATCAATGGGGGGGGCACTGAAGCTTTCTTT

clone size: .
V gene: TRBV11-2
D gene: TRBD1
J gene: TRBJ1-1
CDR3 protein: CASSLEVGGYTEAFF
CDR3 DNA: TGTGCCAGCAGCTTAGAAGTAGGGGGCTACACTGAAGCTTTCTTT

clone size: .
V gene: TRBV11-2
D gene: .
J gene: TRBJ2-3
CDR3 protein: CASSSFARDTQYF
CDR3 DNA: TGTGCCAGCAGCTCATTCGCGAGAGATACGCAGTATTTT

clone size: .
V gene: TRBV12-3/TRBV12-4
D gene: .
J gene: TRBJ1-2
CDR3 protein: CASSQTPAVYYGYTF
CDR3 DNA: TGTGCCAGCAGCCAGACGCCGGCCGTGTACTATGGCTACACCTTC

clone size: .
V gene: TRBV11-2
D gene: .
J gene: TRBJ1-1
CDR3 protein: CVSSLWANTEAFF
CDR3 DNA: TGTGTCAGCAGCTTATGGGCCAACACTGAAGCTTTCTTT

clone size: few
V gene: TRBV7-2
D gene: .
J gene: TRBJ2-5
CDR3 protein: CASSPPGTVGETQYF
CDR3 DNA: TGTGCCAGCAGCCCTCCCGGGACTGTTGGGGAGACCCAGTACTTC

clone size: few
V gene: TRBV7-9
D gene: .
J gene: TRBJ2-5
CDR3 protein: CASMKPGATETQYF
CDR3 DNA: TGTGCCAGCATGAAACCGGGGGCCACAGAGACCCAGTACTTC

clone size: .
V gene: TRBV6-5
D gene: .
J gene: TRBJ1-4
CDR3 protein: CASSLDDGVEKLFF
CDR3 DNA: TGTGCCAGCAGCCTGGACGACGGGGTGGAAAAACTGTTTTTT

clone size: .
V gene: TRBV20-1
D gene: .
J gene: TRBJ2-1
CDR3 protein: CSARGEGGVDEQFF
CDR3 DNA: TGCAGTGCTAGAGGAGAGGGGGGCGTGGATGAGCAGTTCTTC

clone size: few
V gene: TRBV28
D gene: TRBD1
J gene: TRBJ1-1
CDR3 protein: CASSFFGQGARSEAFF
CDR3 DNA: TGTGCCAGCAGCTTCTTCGGACAGGGGGCGAGGTCTGAAGCTTTCTTT

clone size: .
V gene: TRBV7-9
D gene: TRBD1
J gene: TRBJ2-5
CDR3 protein: CASSMTGVEETQYF
CDR3 DNA: TGTGCCAGCAGCATGACAGGGGTAGAGGAGACCCAGTACTTC

clone size: .
V gene: TRBV29-1
D gene: TRBD1
J gene: TRBJ2-6
CDR3 protein: CSVEDRPTGGVDPGANVLTF
CDR3 DNA: TGCAGCGTTGAAGATCGACCTACAGGGGGCGTCGATCCCGGGGCCAACGTCCTGACTTTC

clone size: .
V gene: TRBV20-1
D gene: .
J gene: TRBJ2-2
CDR3 protein: CSARDQGSGELFF
CDR3 DNA: TGCAGTGCTAGAGATCAGGGCTCCGGGGAGCTGTTTTTT

clone size: .
V gene: TRBV9
D gene: .
J gene: TRBJ1-1
CDR3 protein: CASGGGSVTEAFF
CDR3 DNA: TGTGCCAGCGGTGGAGGGAGTGTCACTGAAGCTTTCTTT

clone size: .
V gene: TRBV27
D gene: TRBD2
J gene: TRBJ2-7
CDR3 protein: CASSFSGGDGPSYEQYF
CDR3 DNA: TGTGCCAGCAGTTTTTCTGGGGGGGACGGACCGTCCTACGAGCAGTACTTC

clone size: .
V gene: TRBV19
D gene: TRBD2
J gene: TRBJ2-1
CDR3 protein: CASSTPGGNNEQFF
CDR3 DNA: TGTGCCAGTAGTACCCCGGGGGGGAACAATGAGCAGTTCTTC

clone size: few
V gene: TRBV19
D gene: .
J gene: TRBJ2-3
CDR3 protein: CASTDASLSTDTQYF
CDR3 DNA: TGTGCCAGTACCGACGCTAGCTTGAGCACAGATACGCAGTATTTT

clone size: .
V gene: TRBV12-3/TRBV12-4
D gene: TRBD1
J gene: TRBJ2-7
CDR3 protein: CASSPRTGVRDEQYF
CDR3 DNA: TGTGCCAGCAGTCCACGGACAGGGGTTCGTGACGAGCAGTACTTC

clone size: .
V gene: TRBV12-3/TRBV12-4
D gene: TRBD1
J gene: TRBJ1-5
CDR3 protein: CASSPPSLTGHNQPQHF
CDR3 DNA: TGTGCCAGCAGTCCCCCCTCCCTGACAGGGCACAATCAGCCCCAGCATTTT

clone size: .
V gene: TRBV6-2/TRBV6-3
D gene: TRBD2
J gene: TRBJ2-3
CDR3 protein: CASSYPTGTSGGDTDTQYF
CDR3 DNA: TGTGCCAGCAGTTACCCTACCGGGACTAGCGGGGGGGATACAGATACGCAGTATTTT

clone size: .
V gene: TRBV6-5
D gene: TRBD1
J gene: TRBJ2-1
CDR3 protein: CVSSHTGTGYDEQFF
CDR3 DNA: TGTGTCAGCAGTCACACCGGGACAGGGTATGATGAGCAGTTCTTC

clone size: many
V gene: TRBV7-6
D gene: TRBD2
J gene: TRBJ2-3
CDR3 protein: CASSLKLAGSTDTQYF
CDR3 DNA: TGTGCCAGCAGTCTCAAACTAGCGGGGAGCACAGATACGCAGTATTTT

clone size: few
V gene: TRBV10-2
D gene: TRBD2
J gene: TRBJ2-5
CDR3 protein: CASSGLAGAPRPQETQYF
CDR3 DNA: TGCGCCAGCAGCGGGTTAGCGGGGGCCCCTCGCCCCCAAGAGACCCAGTACTTC

clone size: few
V gene: TRBV6-4
D gene: .
J gene: TRBJ2-2
CDR3 protein: CASSDIYLGTAKRGTGELFF
CDR3 DNA: TGTGCCAGCAGTGACATCTATCTCGGGACAGCCAAGCGGGGCACCGGGGAGCTGTTTTTT

clone size: .
V gene: TRBV9
D gene: TRBD2
J gene: TRBJ2-1
CDR3 protein: CASSVVAGGREQFF
CDR3 DNA: TGTGCCAGCAGCGTAGTAGCGGGGGGGCGTGAGCAGTTCTTC

clone size: .
V gene: TRBV19
D gene: .
J gene: TRBJ2-1
CDR3 protein: CASNTDLYNEQFF
CDR3 DNA: TGTGCCAGCAATACTGACTTGTACAATGAGCAGTTCTTC

clone size: .
V gene: TRBV29-1
D gene: TRBD1
J gene: TRBJ2-5
CDR3 protein: CSVDRANQETQYF
CDR3 DNA: TGCAGCGTCGACAGGGCGAACCAAGAGACCCAGTACTTC

clone size: .
V gene: TRBV5-4
D gene: TRBD1
J gene: TRBJ2-1
CDR3 protein: CASSGSGTGDYNEQFF
CDR3 DNA: TGTGCCAGCAGCGGCTCCGGGACAGGGGACTACAATGAGCAGTTCTTC

clone size: many
V gene: TRBV7-6
D gene: TRBD1
J gene: TRBJ2-2
CDR3 protein: CASSLEQGRTGELFF
CDR3 DNA: TGTGCCAGCAGCTTAGAACAGGGGCGGACCGGGGAGCTGTTTTTT

clone size: .
V gene: TRBV10-3
D gene: TRBD1
J gene: TRBJ1-1
CDR3 protein: CAIRLDRGDTEAFF
CDR3 DNA: TGTGCCATCAGATTAGACAGGGGGGACACTGAAGCTTTCTTT